Included here is one TCR beta chain sequence, with context. Under the authors' procedure: Amplification with reference gene primers provided the estimates of nucleated cell counts. Clones were sequenced by immunoSEQ multiplex PCR, and TCRdb holds only the in-frame ones, with some missing. V and J calls and clone size are given by that table; D and trimming were obtained from the DNA. Of fewer than 50,000 clones listed, more than 70% were seen once; the top ten hold about 10%. Germline V gene lookup returns CDR1 SSHAT and CDR2 FNYEAQ (reference sequence). V was clipped by 5 bases and J by 5 bases, with 18 bases between them. The CDR3 covers 15 residues. The sample is drawn from a study of blood T cell repertoires in COVID-19. On the study more broadly: The United States, Italy and Spain were the sources of the acute and convalescent COVID-19 samples.

The material sequenced was peripheral blood. The source is a man in his fifties with active COVID-19. V gene TRBV7-7 combines with J gene TRBJ2-5; no firm D call. The CDR3 DNA follows: TGTGCCAGCAGCCCCACCGCGTCCCCCCGGGAGACCCAGTACTTC. Amino acids: CASSPTASPRETQYF.